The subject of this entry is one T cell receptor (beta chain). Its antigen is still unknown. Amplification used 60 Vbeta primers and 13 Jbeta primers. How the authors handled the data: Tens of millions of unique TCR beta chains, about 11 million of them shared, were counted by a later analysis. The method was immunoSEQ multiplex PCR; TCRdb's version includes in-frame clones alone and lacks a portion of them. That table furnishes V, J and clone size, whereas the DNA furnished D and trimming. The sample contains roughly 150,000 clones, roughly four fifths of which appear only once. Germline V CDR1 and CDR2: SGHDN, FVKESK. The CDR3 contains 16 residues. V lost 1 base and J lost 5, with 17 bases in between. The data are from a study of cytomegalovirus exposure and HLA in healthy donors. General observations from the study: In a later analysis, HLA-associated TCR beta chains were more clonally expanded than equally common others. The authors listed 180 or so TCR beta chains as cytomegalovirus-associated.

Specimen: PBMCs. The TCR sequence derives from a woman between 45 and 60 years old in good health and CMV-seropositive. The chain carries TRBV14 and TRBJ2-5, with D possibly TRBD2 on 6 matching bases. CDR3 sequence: CASSQVRGSSAETQYF. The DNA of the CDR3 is TGTGCCAGCAGCCAAGTTCGGGGGAGCTCGGCCGAGACCCAGTACTTC.